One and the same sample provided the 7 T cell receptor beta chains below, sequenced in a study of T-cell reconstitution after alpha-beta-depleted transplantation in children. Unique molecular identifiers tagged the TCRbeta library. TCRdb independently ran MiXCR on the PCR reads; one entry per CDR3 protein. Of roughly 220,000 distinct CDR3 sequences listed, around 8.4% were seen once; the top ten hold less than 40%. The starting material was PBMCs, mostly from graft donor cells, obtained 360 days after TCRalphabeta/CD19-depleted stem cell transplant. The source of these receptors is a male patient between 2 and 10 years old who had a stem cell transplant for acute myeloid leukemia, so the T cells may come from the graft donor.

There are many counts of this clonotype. CDR3 DNA: TGTGCCAGCAGCAAAAATCCCCCTTTCGAGGACAGAGAGGGAGCCTACGAGCAGTACGTC. This sequence encodes CASSKNPPFEDREGAYEQYV. The chain couples TRBV21-1 to TRBJ2-7; the table gives TRBD1 as D, unverified against the DNA. TRBV21-1 is annotated as a pseudogene. The CDR3 consists of 20 residues.

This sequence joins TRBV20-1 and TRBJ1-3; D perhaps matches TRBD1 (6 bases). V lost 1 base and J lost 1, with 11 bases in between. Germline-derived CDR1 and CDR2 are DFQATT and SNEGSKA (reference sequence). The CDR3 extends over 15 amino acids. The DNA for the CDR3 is TGCAGTGCTAGAGTTGGGGGGCCATCTGGAAACACCATATATTTT. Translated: CSARVGGPSGNTIYF.

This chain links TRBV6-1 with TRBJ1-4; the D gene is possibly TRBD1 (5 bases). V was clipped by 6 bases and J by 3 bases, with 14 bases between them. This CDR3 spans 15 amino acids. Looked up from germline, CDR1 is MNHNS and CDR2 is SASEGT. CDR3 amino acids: CASRSGDGSNEKLFF. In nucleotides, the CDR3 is TGTGCCAGCAGGAGTGGGGACGGCTCTAATGAAAAACTGTTTTTT.

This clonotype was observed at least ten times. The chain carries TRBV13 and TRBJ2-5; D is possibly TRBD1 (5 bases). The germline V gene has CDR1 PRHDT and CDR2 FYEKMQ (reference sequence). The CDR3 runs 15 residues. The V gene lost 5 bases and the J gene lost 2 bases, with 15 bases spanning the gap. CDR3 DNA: TGTGCCAGCAGCACCCCGACAGATCCACAAGAGACCCAGTACTTC. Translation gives CASSTPTDPQETQYF. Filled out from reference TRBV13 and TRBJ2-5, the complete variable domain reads AAGVIQSPRHLIKEKRETATLKCYPIPRHDTVYWYQQGPGQDPQFLISFYEKMQSDKGSIPDRFSAQQFSDYHSELNMSSLELGDSALYFCASSTPTDPQETQYFGPGTRLLVL.

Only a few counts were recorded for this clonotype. Here the CDR3 DNA reads TGCGCCAGCAGCTTTGGTAGGGGCGAGTCTCCTGGAAACACCATATATTTT. As protein: CASSFGRGESPGNTIYF. V and J are TRBV5-1 and TRBJ1-3, with D possibly being TRBD1 (5 bases). With 2 bases removed from V and 2 bases from J, the gap between germline ends came to 17 bases. CDR1 and CDR2 from the germline V gene are SGHRS and YFSETQ. The CDR3 extends over 17 amino acids.

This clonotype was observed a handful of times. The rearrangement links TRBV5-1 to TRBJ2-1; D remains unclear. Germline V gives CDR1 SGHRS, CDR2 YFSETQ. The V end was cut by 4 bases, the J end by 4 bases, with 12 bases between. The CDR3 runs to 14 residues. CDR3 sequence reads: CASSLQYGYNEQFF. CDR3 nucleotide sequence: TGCGCCAGCAGCCTACAATACGGGTACAATGAGCAGTTCTTC.

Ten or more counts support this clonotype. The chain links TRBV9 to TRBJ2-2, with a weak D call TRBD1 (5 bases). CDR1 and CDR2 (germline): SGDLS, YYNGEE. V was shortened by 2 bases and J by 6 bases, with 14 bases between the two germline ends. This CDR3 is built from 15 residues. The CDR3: CASSVETVRAGELFF. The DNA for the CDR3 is TGTGCCAGCAGCGTCGAGACTGTCAGGGCCGGGGAGCTGTTTTTT.